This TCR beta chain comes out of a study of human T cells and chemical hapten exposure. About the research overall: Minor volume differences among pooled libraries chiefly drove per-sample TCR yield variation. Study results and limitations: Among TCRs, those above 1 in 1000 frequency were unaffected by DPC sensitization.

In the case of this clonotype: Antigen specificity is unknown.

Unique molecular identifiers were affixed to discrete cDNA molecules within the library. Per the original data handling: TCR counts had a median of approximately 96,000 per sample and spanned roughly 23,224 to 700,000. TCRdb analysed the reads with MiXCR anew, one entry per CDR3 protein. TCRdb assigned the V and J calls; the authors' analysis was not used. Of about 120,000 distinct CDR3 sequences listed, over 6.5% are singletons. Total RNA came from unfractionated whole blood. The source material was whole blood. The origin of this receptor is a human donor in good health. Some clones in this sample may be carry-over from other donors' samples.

The CDR3 region is CAISDGGLTYEQYF. The CDR3 DNA sequence: TGTGCCATCAGTGACGGGGGGCTGACCTACGAGCAGTACTTC. The chain combines TRBV10-3 with TRBJ2-7; the D gene is possibly TRBD2 (7 bases). The length of the CDR3 is 14 residues. Deletions cut 3 bases from V and 2 bases from J, with 11 bases between. Looked up from germline, CDR1 is ENHRY and CDR2 is SYGVKD.